Each of the 21 T cell receptor beta chains below was sequenced from the same sample in a study of molecular identifiers for immune sequencing clone quantification. TCRdb called the PCR reads again in MiXCR, with one record for every CDR3 protein. The sample contains just over 40,000 distinct CDR3 sequences, about 18% of which appear only once. Sequencing was done on a sample of naive CD8+ T cells from blood, with Jurkat cell RNA spiked in. Stated subset: FACS-sorted CD8+CD4-CCR7+CD45RA+ naive T cells. Receptors were obtained from a human donor in good health. Some libraries in this study had Jurkat cell RNA spiked in.

The table lists this clonotype with many counts. The genes are TRBV13 and TRBJ2-7, with D uncertain. Trimming took 8 bases from V and 0 from J, leaving 8 bases between them. Germline loops: CDR1 PRHDT, CDR2 FYEKMQ (reference sequence). The CDR3 contains 12 residues. The CDR3 is CASGPSSYEQYF. The CDR3 DNA sequence: TGTGCCAGCGGGCCGAGCTCCTACGAGCAGTACTTC. The whole variable domain, remainder taken from reference TRBV13 and TRBJ2-7, is AAGVIQSPRHLIKEKRETATLKCYPIPRHDTVYWYQQGPGQDPQFLISFYEKMQSDKGSIPDRFSAQQFSDYHSELNMSSLELGDSALYFCASGPSSYEQYFGPGTRLTVT.

This clonotype turned up a few times. The V gene is TRBV24-1, the J gene TRBJ2-3; D ambiguous. Trimming stripped 4 bases from V and 2 bases from J, with 12 bases between. The germline V gene has CDR1 KGHDR and CDR2 SFDVKD. The CDR3 runs 15 residues. The chain's CDR3 is CATSDPTRITDTQYF. DNA of the CDR3: TGTGCCACCAGTGACCCGACGCGTATCACAGATACGCAGTATTTT.

This clonotype was detected ten times or more. This sequence joins TRBV9 and TRBJ1-2; 9 bases map to TRBD1. Germline CDR1 SGDLS, CDR2 YYNGEE. The junction had 6 bases not matched to a gene; V was cut back by 0 bases and J by 3 bases. The CDR3 covers 16 residues. The CDR3 nucleotides are TGTGCCAGCAGCGTAGCTCGGGACAGGGTGGACTATGGCTACACCTTC. It is translated as CASSVARDRVDYGYTF.

This clonotype was seen only a few times. The J gene is TRBJ2-6, the V gene TRBV29-1, with D maybe TRBD2 (7 bases). Looked up from germline, CDR1 is SQVTM and CDR2 is ANQGSEA. V was clipped by 3 bases and J by 4 bases, with 19 bases between them. This CDR3 is 17 amino acids long. CDR3 coding DNA: TGCAGCGTTGACGGGGGGAACAGGGAATCCGGGGCCAACGTCCTGACTTTC. Amino acids: CSVDGGNRESGANVLTF.

In the case of this clonotype: A read error may account for a junction end that differs from germline. The chain has TRBV7-9 and TRBJ1-1; 8 positions agree with TRBD1. Germline loops: CDR1 SEHNR, CDR2 FQNEAQ (reference sequence). The CDR3 has 12 amino acids. This CDR3 reads CASSDRGTEASF. The CDR3 region has the DNA TGTGCCAGCAGCGACAGGGGTACTGAAGCTTCCTTT.

For this clonotype: It may be a read error: a sequence one base away is much more abundant. Since no conserved phenylalanine or tryptophan closes the CDR3, a read error is the likely cause. The chain links TRBV5-5 to TRBJ1-6; no reliable D call. CDR3 length: 14 amino acids. Trimming removed 5 bases at V and 5 bases at J, with 11 bases between. Germline V CDR1 and CDR2: SGHKS, YYEKEE (reference sequence). The CDR3 DNA reads as TGTGCCAGCAGTGTTCGCGGGCATAATTCACCCCTCCACTCT. As protein: CASSVRGHNSPLHS.

On this clonotype itself: A read error may account for a junction end that differs from germline. The chain is built from TRBV28 and TRBJ2-1; TRBD1 matches 9 bases. Germline V gene lookup returns CDR1 MDHEN and CDR2 SYDVKM. The CDR3 runs 15 residues. The chain's CDR3 is CANSLQGASYNEQFF. The CDR3 DNA is TGTGCCAACAGTCTACAGGGGGCTTCCTACAATGAGCAGTTCTTC.

This sequence joins TRBV27 and TRBJ1-5; no clear D gene. Germline V gives CDR1 MNHEY, CDR2 SMNVEV (reference sequence). The CDR3 is made up of 14 amino acids. Between the trimmed V and J ends, which lost 1 base and 9 bases, there was a span of 13 bases. CDR3 nucleotides: TGTGCCAGCAGTTTATTTGGAAGCGATCGGCCCCAGCATTTT. Protein sequence: CASSLFGSDRPQHF.

This clonotype has ten or more counts. The V call is TRBV7-6, the J call TRBJ1-1; no clear D. Germline V gene sequence: CDR1 SGHVS, CDR2 FNYEAQ. The ends were cut back, 2 bases at V and 7 bases at J, with 11 bases in the middle. CDR3 size: 13 residues. CDR3 sequence: CASSLNLVNEAFF. The CDR3 nucleotides read TGTGCCAGCAGCTTAAACCTGGTTAATGAAGCTTTCTTT.

This clonotype was counted between two and nine times. The V call is TRBV7-8, the J call TRBJ2-3; perhaps TRBD2 as D (6 bases). The CDR3 runs 15 residues. Trimming cost V 5 bases and J 2 bases, with 14 bases left between them. Germline CDR1 and CDR2: SGHVS and FQNEAQ. Here the CDR3 reads CASSAPGLNTDTQYF. The CDR3 DNA reads TGTGCCAGCAGCGCCCCGGGACTTAACACAGATACGCAGTATTTT.

This clonotype was seen at least ten times. The genes are TRBV7-8 and TRBJ2-2; possible D gene TRBD2, 6 bases. CDR3 size: 15 residues. Germline assignment: CDR1 SGHVS and CDR2 FQNEAQ. V was pared by 6 bases and J by 4 bases, with 15 bases between. The DNA of the CDR3 is TGTGCCAGCAGGGTATCGGGACTCCTCACCGGGGAGCTGTTTTTT. Encoded protein: CASRVSGLLTGELFF.

This clonotype was observed many times. The J gene is TRBJ1-2, the V gene TRBV4-3, with D tentatively TRBD1 (5 bases). Germline V gene lookup returns CDR1 LGHNA and CDR2 YSLEER. Trimming removed 0 bases at V and 7 bases at J, with 18 bases between. The CDR3 extends over 16 amino acids. The CDR3 DNA reads TGCGCCAGCAGCCAAGATCTGCGGTTCTCCCAGGGTGGCTACACCTTC. Its translation is CASSQDLRFSQGGYTF.

The chain combines TRBV19 with TRBJ2-1, with D perhaps given as TRBD1 or TRBD2 (6 bases each). This CDR3 region has 14 residues. Germline values: CDR1 LNHDA, CDR2 SQIVND (reference sequence). V lost 0 bases, J lost 10 bases, and 13 bases lay in between. As DNA, the CDR3 is TGTGCCAGTAGTATAGATGGGGGGCTGCGCGAGCAGTTCTTC. It translates to CASSIDGGLREQFF.

This clonotype appeared many times. CDR3 DNA sequence: TGTGCCACCCTGGGACTAGTCGTTGAGACCCAGTACTTC. It is translated as CATLGLVVETQYF. The chain links TRBV7-9 to TRBJ2-5, with 8 nucleotides matching TRBD2. J lost 5 bases, V lost 10 bases, and 9 bases had no gene match. CDR1 is SEHNR, CDR2 FQNEAQ, per germline (reference sequence). The CDR3 loop spans 13 amino acids.

This clonotype appeared many times. The chain carries TRBV5-1 and TRBJ2-7; 11 bases are shared with TRBD2. There are 15 residues in the CDR3. CDR1 and CDR2 (germline): SGHRS, YFSETQ. The junction had 5 bases not matched to a gene; V was cut back by 3 bases and J by 3 bases. The CDR3: CASSSTSGKLYEQYF. The CDR3 DNA follows: TGCGCCAGCAGCTCGACTAGCGGGAAACTCTACGAGCAGTACTTC.

This clonotype was recorded a few times. This chain links TRBV7-9 with TRBJ2-7; TRBD1 might be the D (6 bases). This CDR3 region has 11 residues. Trimming shortened V by 5 bases and J by 7 bases, and 9 bases separated the two germline ends. Germline loops: CDR1 SEHNR, CDR2 FQNEAQ (reference sequence). The CDR3 protein is CASSPGQEQYF. Here the CDR3 DNA reads TGTGCCAGCAGCCCCGGACAGGAGCAGTACTTC.

As regards this clonotype: This may stem from a read error, because a much larger clone lies one nucleotide away. The CDR3 reads CASSVAIGVGYTF. CDR3 DNA sequence: TGTGCCAGCAGCGTAGCGATAGGGGTTGGCTACACCTTC. The genes are TRBV9 and TRBJ1-2; tentative D call: TRBD1 (5 bases). The CDR3 extends over 13 amino acids. Deletions cut 0 bases from V and 7 bases from J, with 10 bases between. Germline V lookup: CDR1 SGDLS, CDR2 YYNGEE. The full variable domain, its missing parts supplied by reference TRBV9 and TRBJ1-2, is DSGVTQTPKHLITATGQRVTLRCSPRSGDLSVYWYQQSLDQGLQFLIQYYNGEERAKGNILERFSAQQFPDLHSELNLSSLELGDSALYFCASSVAIGVGYTFGSGTRLTVV.

A remark on this clonotype: A much larger clone lies a single base off, so this may be a read error. The rearrangement uses TRBV9 and TRBJ2-1, with 8 bases fitting TRBD2. There are 15 residues in the CDR3. The germline CDR1 and CDR2 sequences are SGDLS and YYNGEE. The CDR3 DNA reads as TGTGCCAGCAGCGTCTCCGGACTAGCAGGCAATGAGCAGCTCTTC. As protein: CASSVSGLAGNEQLF.

This clonotype was seen at least ten times. V gene TRBV12-3 or TRBV12-4 combines with J gene TRBJ2-7; 7 positions match TRBD1. Trimming took 5 bases from V and 5 from J; bases not matched to a gene: 12. The CDR3 spans 15 residues. CDR3 loop: CASSHRGQGYNEQYF. The CDR3 DNA is TGTGCCAGCAGTCATAGGGGGCAGGGTTATAACGAGCAGTACTTC.

As regards this clonotype: A read error may explain this, as a much larger clone is one base away. V gene TRBV29-1 combines with J gene TRBJ2-2, with D possibly TRBD1 on 6 matching bases. The length of the CDR3 is 13 residues. Germline values: CDR1 SQVTM, CDR2 ANQGSEA. Trimming removed 4 bases from V and 0 bases from J, with 6 bases in between. Here the CDR3 DNA reads TGCAGCGTTGGGACAGCGAACACCGGGGAGCTGTTTTTT. As protein: CSVGTANTGELFF.

This clonotype was found many times. The chain couples TRBV25-1 to TRBJ2-2; 12 bases line up with TRBD2. Germline assignment: CDR1 MGHDK and CDR2 SYGVNS. The CDR3 totals 16 residues. Germline trimming cut 3 bases from V and 6 bases from J; bases unmatched to any gene: 5. The CDR3 region is CASSDLAGGLPGELFF. The CDR3 bases are TGTGCCAGCAGTGACCTAGCGGGAGGGCTTCCCGGGGAGCTGTTTTTT.